This T cell receptor beta chain was obtained from a study of OX40 agonist ivuxolimab in advanced cancers. The germline V gene has CDR1 MNHEY and CDR2 SVGAGI. The ends were cut back, 5 bases at V and 5 bases at J, with 10 bases in the middle. CDR3 length equals 13 residues. Data came from immunoSEQ multiplex PCR; TCRdb stores just in-frame clones and leaves some out. The repertoire holds 73,000 or so clones, with roughly 85% as singletons. The sequences come from CD4+ or CD8+ T cells sorted from blood, collected in a trial of the OX40 agonist ivuxolimab. The rearrangement uses TRBV6-5 and TRBJ1-5; TRBD1 is a possible D gene (5 bases). The receptor's source is an adult with an advanced solid tumor such as melanoma, head and neck, liver or kidney cancer. The CDR3 DNA is TGTGCCAGCAGTAAATCAGGGTATCAGCCCCAGCATTTT. Its protein is CASSKSGYQPQHF.